This is a list of T cell receptor beta chains from one sample in a study of blood T cell repertoires in COVID-19. Using immunoSEQ multiplex PCR, the repertoire was profiled, and TCRdb retains in-frame clones only, with some absent. The table lists roughly 97,000 clones, 60% to 85% of them singletons, with more than 6.5% in the top ten. Sequences were obtained from peripheral blood. These TCRs come from a man in his 70s with acute or convalescent COVID-19. The CDR3 runs from the conserved cysteine through the conserved F or W. The D gene is left open where the match is weak. Clone size, where shown, is once, few, many, or a class for clones that have expanded.

d_call	v_call	j_call	clone_size	cdr3_aa	cdr3_nt
TRBD1	TRBV7-3	TRBJ2-3	once	CASSLSPGGKTQYF	TGTGCCAGCAGCTTATCCCCAGGGGGCAAGACGCAGTATTTT
-	TRBV20-1	TRBJ2-5	once	CSASKSRETQYF	TGCAGTGCCAGTAAGAGCAGGGAGACCCAGTACTTC
TRBD1	TRBV7-2	TRBJ2-1	-	CASSPGTGRRGEQFF	TGTGCCAGCAGCCCCGGGACAGGGCGTCGGGGTGAGCAGTTCTTC
TRBD1	TRBV5-1	TRBJ1-1	-	CASSLTTGGYIKAFF	TGCGCCAGCAGCTTGACAACAGGGGGCTATATTAAAGCTTTCTTT
-	TRBV13	TRBJ2-5	few	CASSSPAGYQETQYF	TGTGCCAGCAGCTCCCCCGCAGGGTATCAAGAGACCCAGTACTTC
TRBD1	TRBV9	TRBJ2-7	-	CASSLQGAGEQYF	TGTGCCAGCAGCCTTCAGGGGGCGGGAGAGCAGTACTTC
-	TRBV5-6	TRBJ2-7	-	CASSPTGTYEQYF	TGTGCCAGCAGCCCGACGGGAACCTACGAGCAGTACTTC
-	TRBV18	TRBJ1-5	-	CASSKIGDSNQPQHF	TGTGCCAGCTCTAAAATAGGGGATAGCAATCAGCCCCAGCATTTT
-	TRBV6-5	TRBJ1-5	once	CASSTQGDQPQHF	TGTGCCAGCAGTACACAGGGAGACCAGCCCCAGCATTTT
-	TRBV24-1	TRBJ2-5	-	CATSALGGGETQYF	TGTGCCACCAGTGCCCTTGGAGGGGGCGAGACCCAGTACTTC
TRBD1	TRBV28	TRBJ1-2	-	CASSSDRGRGYTF	TGTGCCAGCAGTAGTGACAGGGGGCGTGGCTACACCTTC
-	TRBV20-1	TRBJ1-1	-	CSAPPDTEAFF	TGCAGTGCCCCTCCCGACACTGAAGCTTTCTTT
TRBD2	TRBV7-2	TRBJ2-1	-	CASIRGLAGRGYYNEQFF	TGTGCCAGCATCCGGGGACTAGCGGGCCGGGGGTACTACAATGAGCAGTTCTTC
TRBD1	TRBV19	TRBJ1-1	-	CASTTTGITEAFF	TGTGCCAGTACCACGACAGGGATCACTGAAGCTTTCTTT
-	TRBV9	TRBJ2-5	-	CASSVGSGGSQETQYF	TGTGCCAGCAGCGTAGGCAGCGGAGGGAGCCAAGAGACCCAGTACTTC
TRBD2	TRBV11-2	TRBJ2-7	once	CASSSGLGTYEQYF	TGTGCCAGCAGCTCAGGACTAGGTACCTACGAGCAGTACTTC
-	TRBV19	TRBJ1-2	-	CASNKQGYGYTF	TGTGCCAGTAATAAACAGGGCTATGGCTACACCTTC
TRBD1	TRBV30	TRBJ1-1	-	CAWSGGQYLQAFF	TGTGCCTGGAGTGGGGGACAGTATCTACAAGCTTTCTTT
TRBD1	TRBV7-9	TRBJ2-5	-	CASSRWDSVSETQYF	TGTGCCAGCAGCCGGTGGGACAGCGTTAGTGAGACCCAGTACTTC
TRBD1	TRBV5-1	TRBJ1-2	-	CASSLRDRDGYTF	TGCGCCAGCAGCCTGCGGGACAGGGATGGCTACACCTTC
-	TRBV24-1	TRBJ2-1	-	CATSDQPRYEQFF	TGTGCCACCAGTGATCAACCGCGTTATGAGCAGTTCTTC
TRBD1	TRBV24-1	TRBJ2-1	few	CATSDLGGQGLDEQFF	TGTGCCACCAGTGATTTGGGGGGACAGGGGCTCGATGAGCAGTTCTTC
TRBD2	TRBV19	TRBJ2-1	-	CASSPLAGVINEQFF	TGTGCCAGTAGCCCCCTAGCGGGAGTCATTAATGAGCAGTTCTTC
-	TRBV24-1	TRBJ1-6	-	CATSDKQYNSPLHF	TGTGCCACCAGTGATAAACAGTATAATTCACCCCTCCACTTT
TRBD1	TRBV6-5	TRBJ1-2	once	CASNQGEEDYGYTF	TGTGCCAGCAATCAGGGGGAGGAGGACTATGGCTACACCTTC
TRBD1	TRBV24-1	TRBJ1-2	few	CATSDLGQGGNYGYTF	TGTGCCACCAGTGATTTGGGACAGGGGGGGAACTATGGCTACACCTTC
TRBD1	TRBV5-4	TRBJ2-5	-	CASSLGTGRETQYF	TGTGCCAGCAGCTTGGGGACAGGGCGAGAGACCCAGTACTTC
TRBD2	TRBV28	TRBJ2-7	-	CASSLSRTSSYEQYF	TGTGCCAGCAGTTTATCAAGGACTAGTTCCTACGAGCAGTACTTC
-	TRBV28	TRBJ1-2	-	CASRSTGRVFGYTF	TGTGCCAGCAGATCTACAGGGAGAGTTTTTGGCTACACCTTC
-	TRBV2	TRBJ1-6	-	CASRETQGGYNSPLHF	TGTGCCAGCAGGGAAACCCAGGGTGGATATAATTCACCCCTCCACTTT
TRBD2	TRBV27	TRBJ2-1	-	CASSFLAGGYNEQFF	TGTGCCAGCAGTTTTCTAGCGGGGGGGTACAATGAGCAGTTCTTC
-	TRBV19	TRBJ1-5	-	CASSFRSRDHQPQHF	TGTGCCAGTAGTTTCCGATCCCGGGATCATCAGCCCCAGCATTTT
-	TRBV5-4	TRBJ2-4	once	CASSLGERPGDF	TGTGCCAGCAGCTTGGGGGAGAGACCCGGGGACTTC
TRBD2	TRBV6-5	TRBJ2-3	-	CASSYSRLAGADTQYF	TGTGCCAGCAGTTACTCTCGACTAGCGGGCGCAGATACGCAGTATTTT
TRBD1	TRBV6-5	TRBJ2-7	-	CATKKGAGEQYF	TGTGCCACCAAAAAGGGGGCAGGCGAGCAGTACTTC
TRBD1	TRBV29-1	TRBJ1-2	once	CSVIQGGGDGYTF	TGCAGCGTTATACAGGGGGGCGGTGATGGCTACACCTTC
-	TRBV24-1	TRBJ2-2	once	CATSDLAGTMDTGELFF	TGTGCCACCAGTGATTTGGCGGGGACCATGGACACCGGGGAGCTGTTTTTT
-	TRBV7-2	TRBJ1-2	-	CASSLSRGYGYTF	TGTGCCAGCAGCTTATCTAGGGGCTATGGCTACACCTTC
-	TRBV18	TRBJ1-2	-	CASSPTPNYGYTF	TGTGCCAGCTCACCCACTCCCAACTATGGCTACACCTTC
-	TRBV4-1	TRBJ2-2	-	CASSQANQGRANTGELFF	TGCGCCAGCAGCCAAGCCAACCAGGGAAGGGCGAACACCGGGGAGCTGTTTTTT
-	TRBV9	TRBJ1-2	-	CASSVGASNYGYTF	TGTGCCAGCAGCGTAGGGGCATCAAACTATGGCTACACCTTC
-	TRBV2	TRBJ1-4	few	CASSGWGVDEKLFF	TGTGCCAGCAGTGGATGGGGGGTGGATGAAAAACTGTTTTTT
TRBD1	TRBV7-9	TRBJ1-4	-	CASSLAGGGNEKLFF	TGTGCCAGCAGCTTAGCAGGGGGCGGAAATGAAAAACTGTTTTTT
-	TRBV2	TRBJ1-1	-	CASRAGNTEAFF	TGTGCCAGCAGGGCAGGTAACACTGAAGCTTTCTTT
-	TRBV5-1	TRBJ2-6	-	CASTETAGANVLTF	TGCGCCAGCACCGAGACAGCTGGGGCCAACGTCCTGACTTTC
-	TRBV18	TRBJ2-7	few	CASSPPYGGYEQYF	TGTGCCAGCTCACCACCGTACGGAGGGTACGAGCAGTACTTC
TRBD1	TRBV2	TRBJ1-6	-	CASSSGTGVGSPLHF	TGTGCCAGCTCGTCGGGGACAGGGGTTGGGTCACCCCTCCACTTT
-	TRBV4-1	TRBJ1-2	-	CASSPGVGGRRGYGYTF	TGCGCCAGCAGCCCCGGAGTGGGGGGGCGCAGGGGCTATGGCTACACCTTC
-	TRBV12-5	TRBJ2-1	-	CASGLVPGISYNEQFF	TGTGCTAGTGGTTTGGTACCGGGGATATCCTACAATGAGCAGTTCTTC
-	TRBV24-1	TRBJ2-1	-	CATSDPFQGYNEQFF	TGTGCCACCAGTGATCCATTTCAGGGGTACAATGAGCAGTTCTTC
-	TRBV5-1	TRBJ2-5	many	CASSPEGEVKTQYF	TGCGCCAGCAGCCCGGAAGGAGAGGTGAAGACCCAGTACTTC
-	TRBV30	TRBJ1-5	-	CAISTGSLNQPQHF	TGTGCCATCTCGACAGGTTCCCTCAATCAGCCCCAGCATTTT
TRBD1	TRBV7-8	TRBJ1-5	few	CASSPKAGQGATQPQHF	TGTGCCAGCAGCCCGAAAGCGGGACAGGGGGCGACTCAGCCCCAGCATTTT
-	TRBV4-1	TRBJ2-1	-	CASSRSGPYNEQFF	TGCGCCAGCAGTCGAAGCGGTCCCTACAATGAGCAGTTCTTC
-	TRBV14	TRBJ1-1	once	CASSQGGSGNTEAFF	TGTGCCAGCAGCCAAGGAGGGAGCGGGAACACTGAAGCTTTCTTT
-	TRBV18	TRBJ1-1	-	CASSPAGRTEAFF	TGTGCCAGCTCACCGGCGGGCAGAACAGAAGCTTTCTTT
TRBD1	TRBV18	TRBJ1-1	-	CASLTGANTEAFF	TGTGCCAGCTTGACAGGGGCGAACACTGAAGCTTTCTTT
-	TRBV7-3	TRBJ1-1	-	CASSSRQNTEAFF	TGTGCCAGCAGCTCACGACAGAACACTGAAGCTTTCTTT
-	TRBV30	TRBJ2-5	many	CAWSVMTQETQYF	TGTGCCTGGAGTGTAATGACTCAAGAGACCCAGTACTTC
-	TRBV6-1	TRBJ2-7	-	CASSDRGGSHEQYF	TGTGCCAGCAGTGACCGCGGCGGATCCCACGAGCAGTACTTC